This is a list of T cell receptor beta chains from one sample in a study of OX40 agonist ivuxolimab in advanced cancers. Sequencing used immunoSEQ multiplex PCR; TCRdb keeps in-frame clones, though not all of them. The sample records 65,000 to 70,000 clones, nearly 85% being singletons. The sample was CD4+ or CD8+ T cells sorted from blood, taken in a trial of the OX40 agonist ivuxolimab. Every receptor here comes from an adult with an advanced solid tumor such as melanoma, head and neck, liver or kidney cancer. Both conserved end residues are part of each CDR3. The order of the fields is V gene, D gene, J gene, clone size, CDR3 DNA, CDR3 protein. A D gene is named only where the DNA matches it firmly. Expanded clones are given a class, and other clones once, few, many or no size at all.

TRBV7-8	NA	TRBJ2-3	NA	TGTGCCAGCAGCCGCCCCGGGAACACAGATACGCAGTATTTT	CASSRPGNTDTQYF
TRBV5-4	NA	TRBJ2-5	NA	TGTGCCAGCAGTCTAAGAGGGGAGACCCAGTACTTC	CASSLRGETQYF
TRBV5-4	TRBD2	TRBJ2-5	NA	TGTGCCAGCAGCCCCGCGGGGGGGCGGGAGACCCAGTACTTC	CASSPAGGRETQYF
TRBV18	NA	TRBJ2-3	NA	TGTGCCAGCACCCAGGGGTTAAGCACAGATACGCAGTATTTT	CASTQGLSTDTQYF
TRBV7-3	TRBD1	TRBJ2-3	NA	TGTGCCAGCAGCTTGGCAGGACAGGGTACGCAGTATTTT	CASSLAGQGTQYF
TRBV5-6	TRBD1	TRBJ2-3	NA	TGTGCCAGCAGCTGGACAGGGTCTACAGATACGCAGTATTTT	CASSWTGSTDTQYF
TRBV6-5	TRBD2	TRBJ2-3	NA	TGTGCCAGCAGTGAGCGGGGTAGCACAGATACGCAGTATTTT	CASSERGSTDTQYF
TRBV6-6	TRBD1	TRBJ1-2	NA	TGTGCCAGCAAAAAGACAGGGTCGAACTATGGCTACACCTTC	CASKKTGSNYGYTF
TRBV27	NA	TRBJ1-2	NA	TGTGCCAGCAGTTTACTATCTAAGGGGCGGACGGCGCCCTATGGCTACACCTTC	CASSLLSKGRTAPYGYTF
TRBV28	NA	TRBJ1-5	few	TGTGCCAGCACCCCCGCCAGTCGACAGCCCCAGCATTTT	CASTPASRQPQHF
TRBV7-8	NA	TRBJ1-5	NA	TGTGCCAGCCGCCCGGGGGGAAGTAATCAGCCCCAGCATTTT	CASRPGGSNQPQHF
TRBV6-5	TRBD1	TRBJ1-2	NA	TGTGCCAGCAGTTACCGACAGGGGGGCTATGGCTACACCTTC	CASSYRQGGYGYTF
TRBV7-2	NA	TRBJ2-7	NA	TGTGCCAGCAGCCCCCGGGGGAGGGAGCAGTACTTC	CASSPRGREQYF
TRBV5-1	TRBD2	TRBJ2-1	once	TGCGCCAGCAGCGGAGGGACTAGCGGGAGGGGAAATGAGCAGTTCTTC	CASSGGTSGRGNEQFF
TRBV5-1	NA	TRBJ2-3	NA	TGCGCCAGCAGCTTGGGGGTTAGCACAGATACGCAGTATTTT	CASSLGVSTDTQYF
TRBV27	TRBD2	TRBJ2-5	NA	TGTGCCTCCCGCGGGGTCCGGGGGGGGACCCAGTACTTC	CASRGVRGGTQYF